The 10 T cell receptor beta chains below come from one sample, sequenced in a study of T-cell memory formation after mild COVID-19. TCRdb re-called the 5' RACE reads through MiXCR, storing one row per CDR3 protein. Among around 340,000 distinct CDR3 sequences listed, roughly 14% were seen once. Sequenced sample: PBMCs or a T cell subset sorted from them (not recorded which). These receptors were collected from a young man who had mild COVID-19 (a few samples of this study predate the infection). Cell type and time point are not known.

V gene TRBV29-1 combines with J gene TRBJ2-5; D unresolved. Trimming removed 4 bases at V and 5 bases at J, with 11 bases between. The length of the CDR3 is 12 residues. Germline assignment: CDR1 SQVTM and CDR2 ANQGSEA. In DNA form, the CDR3 reads TGCAGCGTTGCGTGGGTTTCGGAGACCCAGTACTTC. It translates to CSVAWVSETQYF.

The CDR3 DNA reads TGTGCCAGTGGAAGGGGGGGCGCAGAGACCCAGTACTTC. This translates into CASGRGGAETQYF. This sequence joins TRBV6-5 and TRBJ2-5, with TRBD2 as a possible D gene (7 bases). Germline lookup yields CDR1 MNHEY and CDR2 SVGAGI. The CDR3 has 13 amino acids. V dropped 9 bases and J dropped 4 bases, with 15 bases sitting between them.

The table lists this clonotype with many counts. The V and J genes are TRBV24-1 and TRBJ2-3; TRBD2 matches at 13 bases. Germline CDR1 and CDR2: KGHDR and SFDVKD. With V trimmed by 0 bases and J by 6 bases, 2 bases remained unmatched. The CDR3 is 16 residues long. The CDR3 nucleotides are TGTGCCACCAGTGATTTGGGACTAGCGGGGGCGGATACGCAGTATTTT. This translates into CATSDLGLAGADTQYF.

This chain links TRBV4-3 with TRBJ2-7; a weak D match, TRBD2 (6 bases). CDR1 LGHNA and CDR2 YSLEER come from the germline V gene. The germline V and J ends were trimmed by 0 bases and 11 bases, with 23 bases remaining between them. The length of the CDR3 is 16 residues. The CDR3 reads CASSQDVGREATREYF. CDR3 bases: TGCGCCAGCAGCCAAGATGTCGGCAGGGAAGCGACTAGGGAGTACTTC.

This clonotype was recorded many times. The chain combines TRBV11-2 with TRBJ2-1; the match to TRBD2 covers 11 bases. Germline trimming cut 1 base from V and 10 bases from J; bases unmatched to any gene: 6. This CDR3 comprises 15 residues. CDR1 and CDR2 (germline): SGHAT, FQNNGV. In DNA form, the CDR3 reads TGTGCCAGCAGCTTAGTAGCGGGGGGGCGGTCGGAGCAGTTCTTC. Its protein is CASSLVAGGRSEQFF.

This clonotype was detected a few times. This sequence joins TRBV24-1 and TRBJ2-3, with TRBD2 identical over 8 bases. The CDR3 has 15 residues. Trimming at V came to 4 bases and at J to 5 bases, leaving 7 bases not matched to a gene. The germline V gene has CDR1 KGHDR and CDR2 SFDVKD. CDR3 DNA sequence: TGTGCCACCAGTGACTCGGGGGGGCCCGGAGATACGCAGTATTTT. This translates into CATSDSGGPGDTQYF.

This clonotype was found a few times. J is TRBJ1-2 and V is TRBV18, with a tentative D call TRBD1 (5 bases). The V end lost 6 bases, the J end lost 2 bases, and 13 bases lay between the germline ends. The CDR3 spans 14 residues. From germline, CDR1 is KGHSH and CDR2 LQKENI. The CDR3 sequence: CASSRDGINYGYTF. In DNA form, the CDR3 reads TGTGCCAGCTCGCGGGACGGGATAAACTATGGCTACACCTTC.

This clonotype appeared a few times. The V and J genes are TRBV6-2 or TRBV6-3 and TRBJ1-2; TRBD1 might be the D (5 bases). Trimming left V 3 bases short and J 4 bases short, with 6 bases between. The CDR3 is 12 residues long. CDR1 is MNHEY and CDR2 is SVGEGT in the germline V gene. CDR3 residues: CASSYGTYGYTF. The CDR3 coding sequence is TGTGCCAGCAGTTATGGGACCTATGGCTACACCTTC.

In this sample, this clonotype turned up a few times. The rearrangement uses TRBV5-6 and TRBJ2-7; D possibly corresponds to TRBD1 (5 bases). The CDR3 length is 14 residues. Germline V gives CDR1 SGHDT, CDR2 YYEEEE. Trimming stripped 4 bases from V and 2 bases from J, with 13 bases between. The CDR3 DNA reads as TGTGCCAGCAGCGGTAGCACAGGAGCCTACGAGCAGTACGTC. Translation gives CASSGSTGAYEQYV.

The chain employs TRBV7-4 and TRBJ1-5; perhaps TRBD1 as D (6 bases). The CDR3 is 19 residues long. The germline CDR1 and CDR2 sequences are SGHVT and SQSDAQ. Trimming left V 4 bases short and J 1 base short, with 23 bases between. The CDR3 sequence is CASSCQRGGGIESNQPQHF. For the CDR3, the DNA is TGTGCCAGCAGCTGCCAGAGAGGGGGGGGAATCGAAAGCAATCAGCCCCAGCATTTT. The whole variable domain, remainder taken from reference TRBV7-4 and TRBJ1-5, is GAGVSQSPRYKVAKRGRDVALRCDSISGHVTLYWYRQTLGQGSEVLTYSQSDAQRDKSGRPSGRFSAERPERSVSTLKIQRTEQGDSAVYLCASSCQRGGGIESNQPQHFGDGTRLSIL.